This T cell receptor beta chain was documented in a study of cytomegalovirus exposure and HLA in healthy donors. A few counts support this clone. Researchers ran the PCR with 60 Vbeta and 13 Jbeta primers. This table comes from immunoSEQ multiplex PCR, and its TCRdb copy is limited to in-frame clones, with some not included. The sample yields around 150,000 clones, around 76% seen once. In germline, CDR1 is SGHTA, CDR2 FQGNSA. The CDR3 consists of 15 residues. V was clipped by 5 bases and J by 5 bases; unmatched bases: 2. The V call is TRBV7-2, the J call TRBJ2-2; 13 nucleotides match TRBD2. This sequence originates from a middle-aged man in good health and CMV-seropositive. Sequenced material: PBMCs. CDR3 residues: CASSTLAGGTGELFF. In DNA form, the CDR3 reads TGTGCCAGCAGCACACTAGCGGGGGGGACCGGGGAGCTGTTTTTT.